The 14 T cell receptor beta chains presented below share a single source sample, sequenced in a study of early T cells in non-severe SARS-CoV-2 infection. From the 5' RACE reads, TCRdb called clonotypes with MiXCR, one entry per CDR3 protein. The repertoire consists of some 77,000 distinct CDR3 sequences, with 5% occurring once and the leading ten covering roughly 6.6%. Specimen: whole blood, collected at baseline. The source of these receptors is an adult who was a healthcare worker with PCR-confirmed SARS-CoV-2 infection or an uninfected control (not recorded which).

In this sample, this clonotype turned up many times. The chain is built from TRBV24-1 and TRBJ2-2; D gene uncertain. Per the germline V gene, CDR1 is KGHDR and CDR2 is SFDVKD. Deletions cut 9 bases from V and 6 bases from J, with 10 bases between. This CDR3 has 12 residues. The CDR3 region is CATRGFAGELFF. The CDR3 nucleotides are TGTGCCACCCGTGGTTTTGCCGGGGAGCTGTTTTTT.

This clonotype was picked up many times. The V gene is TRBV12-3 or TRBV12-4, the J gene TRBJ2-7; 10 nucleotides agree with TRBD1. Trimming at V came to 6 bases and at J to 10 bases, leaving 12 bases not matched to a gene. This CDR3 spans 14 amino acids. Here the CDR3 reads CASRSGGGTGVQYF. Written as DNA, the CDR3 is TGTGCCAGCAGATCCGGGGGCGGGACAGGGGTCCAGTACTTC.

The chain has TRBV5-1 and TRBJ2-5; the match to TRBD2 covers 8 bases. The V segment lost 3 bases and the J segment 5 bases; nucleotides outside the gene matches: 3. The germline V gene encodes CDR1 SGHRS and CDR2 YFSETQ. The length of the CDR3 is 13 residues. Here the CDR3 reads CASSWTSRETQYF. The CDR3 nucleotides read TGCGCCAGCAGCTGGACTAGCCGGGAGACCCAGTACTTC.

This clonotype is categorized as medium-sized. The chain joins TRBV3-1 to TRBJ2-7; 15 bases align to TRBD2. Per the germline V gene, CDR1 is LGHDT and CDR2 is YNNKEL (reference sequence). The J segment lost 5 bases and the V segment lost 5 bases, leaving 4 bases of the junction unmatched. The CDR3 is made up of 15 amino acids. As DNA, the CDR3 is TGTGCCAGCAGCGGACTAGCGGGAGGGCCGGACGAGCAGTACTTC. It codes for CASSGLAGGPDEQYF.

The table lists this clonotype with a few counts. The chain has TRBV3-1 and TRBJ2-3, with 8 bases matching TRBD2. CDR3 length: 15 residues. V dropped 4 bases and J dropped 5; count of bases not matched to a gene: 8. CDR1 LGHDT and CDR2 YNNKEL come from the germline V gene (reference sequence). In DNA, the CDR3 is TGTGCCAGCAGCCCTCGGGGGGGCGTTGGAGATACGCAGTATTTT. This gives the protein CASSPRGGVGDTQYF.

This clonotype was found a few times. The chain recombines TRBV11-2 with TRBJ2-7, with D perhaps TRBD1 or TRBD2 (5 bases each). The CDR3 is 19 residues long. V lost 3 bases and J lost 0, with 24 bases in between. Germline V gives CDR1 SGHAT, CDR2 FQNNGV. Written as DNA, the CDR3 is TGTGCCAGCAGCTTCCATCCCCGCGTTCAGAGGGGAACCTCCTACGAGCAGTACTTC. This codes for CASSFHPRVQRGTSYEQYF. Looking up the rest from reference TRBV11-2 and TRBJ2-7 gives the full variable domain: EAGVAQSPRYKIIEKRQSVAFWCNPISGHATLYWYQQILGQGPKLLIQFQNNGVVDDSQLPKDRFSAERLKGVDSTLKIQPAKLEDSAVYLCASSFHPRVQRGTSYEQYFGPGTRLTVT.

This clonotype was seen ten or more times. The chain links TRBV12-3 or TRBV12-4 to TRBJ1-1, with D hard to call. Trimming stripped 6 bases from V and 2 bases from J, with 4 bases between. The length of the CDR3 is 11 residues. The CDR3 region is CASRFNTEAFF. CDR3 sequence (DNA): TGTGCCAGCAGATTCAACACTGAAGCTTTCTTT.

The gene calls are TRBV20-1 and TRBJ2-3; TRBD1 is a possible D gene (6 bases). V dropped 4 bases and J dropped 0 bases, with 14 bases sitting between them. This CDR3 has 15 residues. Germline CDR1 reads DFQATT; CDR2 reads SNEGSKA (reference sequence). CDR3 amino acids: CSATQGRQSTDTQYF. The CDR3 DNA follows: TGCAGTGCTACACAGGGACGGCAAAGCACAGATACGCAGTATTTT.

This clonotype has only a few counts. The chain recombines TRBV10-3 with TRBJ2-1, with no clear D. Germline assignment: CDR1 ENHRY and CDR2 SYGVKD. The CDR3 spans 13 residues. The germline V and J ends were trimmed by 7 bases and 2 bases, with 9 bases remaining between them. CDR3 sequence reads: CAIMASTYNEQFF. CDR3 nucleotides: TGTGCCATCATGGCTAGTACCTACAATGAGCAGTTCTTC.

In this sample, this clonotype turned up a few times. The genes are TRBV6-6 and TRBJ1-5; D call uncertain. Germline CDR1 is MNHNY and CDR2 is SVGAGI (reference sequence). Trimming left V 8 bases short and J 4 bases short, with 9 bases between. CDR3 size: 12 residues. This chain's CDR3 is CASATVNQPQHF. The CDR3, as DNA: TGTGCCAGCGCAACAGTAAATCAGCCCCAGCATTTT.

The table lists this clonotype with a few counts. The chain links TRBV7-3 to TRBJ2-3, with D tentatively TRBD1 (5 bases). Trimming removed 6 bases at V and 6 bases at J, with 13 bases between. This CDR3 has 13 amino acids. Germline loops: CDR1 SGHTA, CDR2 FQGTGA. As DNA, the CDR3 is TGTGCCAGCAGTCGAGAAGGGGCCGATACGCAGTATTTT. It translates to CASSREGADTQYF.

The chain carries TRBV5-1 and TRBJ2-1; D is unclear. Germline V gene sequence: CDR1 SGHRS, CDR2 YFSETQ. Trimming stripped 4 bases from V and 5 bases from J, with 4 bases between. This CDR3 is built from 11 residues. The CDR3 bases are TGCGCCAGCAGCCCGAACAATGAGCAGTTCTTC. Its translation is CASSPNNEQFF.

This clonotype was counted at least ten times. This sequence joins TRBV7-9 and TRBJ2-3, with D perhaps matching TRBD1 or TRBD2 (7 bases each). Germline CDR1 and CDR2: SEHNR and FQNEAQ (reference sequence). This CDR3 is built from 17 residues. Between the trimmed V and J ends, which lost 5 bases and 2 bases, there was a span of 20 bases. The CDR3 sequence is CASSPDRAGRYTDTQYF. The CDR3 DNA follows: TGTGCCAGCAGCCCAGACAGGGCCGGGAGGTACACAGATACGCAGTATTTT. Using reference TRBV7-9 and TRBJ2-3 for the parts outside the CDR3, the full variable domain is DTGVSQNPRHKITKRGQNVTFRCDPISEHNRLYWYRQTLGQGPEFLTYFQNEAQLEKSRLLSDRFSAERPKGSFSTLEIQRTEQGDSAMYLCASSPDRAGRYTDTQYFGPGTRLTVL.

The chain is built from TRBV27 and TRBJ2-3; 8 bases map to TRBD2. CDR1 MNHEY and CDR2 SMNVEV come from the germline V gene (reference sequence). The V gene end was trimmed by 3 bases and the J gene end by 5 bases; junction bases not matched to a gene: 7. The CDR3 covers 15 residues. DNA for the CDR3: TGTGCCAGCAGTTTGTCGGGAGGGCAGGTAGATACGCAGTATTTT. Protein sequence: CASSLSGGQVDTQYF.